Listed here are 23 T cell receptor beta chains from one sample, sequenced in a study of T-cell memory formation after mild COVID-19. MiXCR, run by TCRdb on the 5' RACE reads, gives a single entry per CDR3 protein. The sample has 400,000 or so distinct CDR3 sequences, around 19% seen once. The specimen was PBMCs or a T cell subset sorted from them (not recorded which). These receptor sequences come from an adult woman who had mild COVID-19 (a few samples of this study predate the infection). Cell type and time point are not known.

This clonotype was picked up many times. J is TRBJ2-1 and V is TRBV27, with 13 bases lining up with TRBD2. Trimming cost V 2 bases and J 9 bases; bases outside gene matches: 4. Germline CDR1 MNHEY, CDR2 SMNVEV (reference sequence). The CDR3 runs to 15 residues. CDR3 sequence (DNA): TGTGCCAGCAGTTTAACTAGCGGGGGGGTTAGTGAGCAGTTCTTC. It specifies CASSLTSGGVSEQFF.

The chain carries TRBV7-8 and TRBJ1-3; no definite D call. The length of the CDR3 is 15 residues. Per germline, CDR1 SGHVS and CDR2 FQNEAQ. Trimming took off 5 bases at V and 4 bases at J, with 15 bases between the two ends. The CDR3 nucleotides are TGTGCCAGCAGCAACACCGGACTAGCGGGAAACACCATATATTTT. This gives the protein CASSNTGLAGNTIYF.

The table lists this clonotype with a few counts. The chain carries TRBV7-8 and TRBJ2-7; 9 bases are shared with TRBD2. Trimming at V came to 4 bases and at J to 3 bases, leaving 4 bases not matched to a gene. CDR3 length equals 14 residues. Germline CDR1 and CDR2: SGHVS and FQNEAQ. DNA of the CDR3: TGTGCCAGCAGCTCTAGCGGGATCTACTACGAGCAGTACTTC. Amino acid sequence: CASSSSGIYYEQYF.

This clonotype has just a few counts. This chain connects TRBV3-1 to TRBJ2-7, with D uncertain. V gave up 1 base and J gave up 3 bases, with 16 bases separating them. Germline V gene sequence: CDR1 LGHDT, CDR2 YNNKEL (reference sequence). This CDR3 is 16 amino acids long. Here the CDR3 reads CASSQAWRTKSYEQYF. CDR3 bases: TGTGCCAGCAGCCAAGCCTGGCGGACGAAGAGCTACGAGCAGTACTTC.

This chain links TRBV11-2 with TRBJ1-1; D is possibly TRBD1 (6 bases). The V and J ends lost 7 bases and 2 bases respectively, with 8 bases between them. From germline, CDR1 is SGHAT and CDR2 FQNNGV. The CDR3 spans 12 residues. CDR3 nucleotides: TGTGCCAGCACGGGACATAACACTGAAGCTTTCTTT. Translation: CASTGHNTEAFF.

The rearrangement links TRBV7-8 to TRBJ2-7, with D possibly being TRBD1 (5 bases). Germline V gene sequence: CDR1 SGHVS, CDR2 FQNEAQ. This CDR3 contains 14 residues. The germline V and J ends were trimmed by 4 bases and 3 bases, with 13 bases remaining between them. CDR3 residues: CASSSLTASYEQYF. The DNA of the CDR3 is TGTGCCAGCAGCTCCTTGACAGCAAGCTACGAGCAGTACTTC.

This clonotype has a handful of counts. The chain combines TRBV6-2 or TRBV6-3 with TRBJ2-5; tentatively, D is TRBD1 or TRBD2 (5 bases each). V was clipped by 0 bases and J by 1 base, with 12 bases between them. The CDR3 consists of 16 residues. The V gene's germline CDR1 is MNHEY and CDR2 SVGEGT. CDR3 sequence (DNA): TGTGCCAGCAGTTACTCGAGGGGTACGGCCCAAGAGACCCAGTACTTC. Protein: CASSYSRGTAQETQYF.

This clonotype was seen more than once but under ten times. The chain has TRBV24-1 and TRBJ2-1; TRBD1 agrees at 8 bases. The CDR3 sequence is 16 residues long. Germline values: CDR1 KGHDR, CDR2 SFDVKD. After removal of 5 bases from V and 7 bases from J, the junction contained 12 bases not matched to a gene. DNA of the CDR3: TGTGCCACCAGTGTACCAACAGGGGGTGCTTCGAATGAGCAGTTCTTC. This gives the protein CATSVPTGGASNEQFF.

This chain uses TRBV6-6 with TRBJ2-7; 7 bases fit TRBD1. CDR1 is MNHNY and CDR2 is SVGAGI in the germline V gene (reference sequence). The junction had 10 bases not matched to a gene; V was cut back by 7 bases and J by 4 bases. CDR3 size: 14 residues. CDR3 coding DNA: TGTGCCAGCACCCTTCGACAGGGTTCGTACGAGCAGTACTTC. It translates to CASTLRQGSYEQYF.

The chain links TRBV20-1 to TRBJ1-1; unclear D gene. In germline, CDR1 is DFQATT, CDR2 SNEGSKA (reference sequence). The ends were cut back, 0 bases at V and 0 bases at J, with 26 bases in the middle. The CDR3 loop spans 20 amino acids. CDR3 in amino acids: CSARDWIRVEARGLNTEAFF. CDR3 sequence (DNA): TGCAGTGCTAGAGATTGGATAAGGGTCGAGGCCAGAGGACTGAACACTGAAGCTTTCTTT.

The sample holds one count of this clonotype. The chain employs TRBV7-2 and TRBJ1-2, with D uncertain. Germline-derived CDR1 and CDR2 are SGHTA and FQGNSA. CDR3 length: 17 residues. Trimming cost V 5 bases and J 0 bases, with 19 bases left between them. This chain's CDR3 is CASSPAGSWRANYGYTF. The CDR3 DNA reads TGTGCCAGCAGCCCCGCCGGGTCGTGGAGAGCTAACTATGGCTACACCTTC.

The rearrangement uses TRBV20-1 and TRBJ2-5; 8 bases map to TRBD2. This CDR3 has 16 residues. CDR1 and CDR2 from the germline V gene are DFQATT and SNEGSKA (reference sequence). As DNA, the CDR3 is TGCAGCGCACCCCAGTGGGGTAGCGGGGACCAAGAGACCCAGTACTTC. Translation: CSAPQWGSGDQETQYF.

This chain joins TRBV7-2 and TRBJ2-5, with 12 bases fitting TRBD2. This CDR3 has 16 residues. In germline, CDR1 is SGHTA, CDR2 FQGNSA. V shed 5 bases and J 5 bases; nucleotides not matched to a gene: 9. CDR3 bases: TGTGCCAGCAGCCTCACTAGCGGGGGGTCCGGGGAGACCCAGTACTTC. Protein sequence: CASSLTSGGSGETQYF. The full variable domain, completed using reference TRBV7-2 and TRBJ2-5, is GAGVSQSPSNKVTEKGKDVELRCDPISGHTALYWYRQSLGQGLEFLIYFQGNSAPDKSGLPSDRFSAERTGGSVSTLTIQRTQQEDSAVYLCASSLTSGGSGETQYFGPGTRLLVL.

This clonotype occurred a few times. The V gene is TRBV6-5, the J gene TRBJ2-7; the D gene is possibly TRBD2 (6 bases). The CDR3 is 16 amino acids. Germline V gene lookup returns CDR1 MNHEY and CDR2 SVGAGI. Trimming removed 5 bases at V and 2 bases at J, with 19 bases between. Here the CDR3 DNA reads TGTGCCAGCAGTCGGGAGTTGGGGGGTAGTACCTACGAGCAGTACTTC. Protein product: CASSRELGGSTYEQYF.

This clonotype showed up many times. This sequence joins TRBV24-1 and TRBJ2-3; perhaps TRBD2 as D (6 bases). Trimming removed 10 bases from V and 2 bases from J, with 9 bases in between. The germline CDR1 and CDR2 sequences are KGHDR and SFDVKD. There are 12 residues in the CDR3. In DNA form, the CDR3 reads TGTGCCACGCGGGGCCTCACAGATACGCAGTATTTT. Protein product: CATRGLTDTQYF.

This clonotype has only a few counts. This may come from a read error, since a much larger clone is one base off. The V gene is TRBV11-3, the J gene TRBJ2-1, with 7 bases identical to TRBD1. In germline, CDR1 is SGHNT, CDR2 YENEEA. Unmatched junction bases numbered 1, after V lost 5 bases and J lost 3 bases. The CDR3 totals 13 residues. Here the CDR3 reads CASSQGDYNEQFF. CDR3 coding DNA: TGTGCCAGCAGCCAGGGGGACTACAATGAGCAGTTCTTC.

The CDR3 DNA sequence: TGCGCCAGCACCGTCCTAGCGGGGGGGACCTACGAGCAGTACTTC. Amino acid sequence: CASTVLAGGTYEQYF. This chain links TRBV4-1 with TRBJ2-7; the match to TRBD2 covers 12 bases. The CDR3 length is 15 residues. J gave up 2 bases and V 7 bases, and 6 bases lay outside the gene matches. CDR1 and CDR2 from the germline V gene are MGHRA and YSYEKL.

This clonotype was counted a single time. This rearrangement joins TRBV19 to TRBJ2-7; 7 bases agree with TRBD2. Germline values: CDR1 LNHDA, CDR2 SQIVND (reference sequence). With V trimmed by 1 base and J by 3 bases, 3 bases remained unmatched. There are 14 residues in the CDR3. The CDR3 coding sequence is TGTGCCAGTAGTATAGGGGGACTATTCTACGAGCAGTACTTC. Its protein product is CASSIGGLFYEQYF.

V is TRBV7-8 and J is TRBJ2-2, with D tentatively TRBD1 or TRBD2 (5 bases each). Looked up from germline, CDR1 is SGHVS and CDR2 is FQNEAQ. The V gene lost 5 bases and the J gene lost 7 bases, with 14 bases spanning the gap. This CDR3 is 14 amino acids long. The CDR3 sequence is CASSIGTVGGELFF. CDR3 in DNA: TGTGCCAGCAGCATAGGGACCGTGGGCGGGGAGCTGTTTTTT.

CDR3 sequence reads: CASKRQGNYGYTF. The CDR3 DNA reads as TGTGCCAGCAAGAGGCAGGGGAACTATGGCTACACCTTC. The rearrangement joins TRBV6-1 to TRBJ1-2, with D tentatively TRBD1 (6 bases). The CDR3 loop spans 13 amino acids. Trimming cost V 7 bases and J 2 bases, with 11 bases left between them. Per germline, CDR1 MNHNS and CDR2 SASEGT.

This clonotype was found a few times. The chain joins TRBV12-3 or TRBV12-4 to TRBJ2-1; D is unclear. V shed 6 bases and J shed 8 bases, with 14 bases lying between them. The CDR3 runs 13 residues. The CDR3 here is CASRIGVGYEQFF. CDR3 coding DNA: TGTGCCAGCAGAATCGGCGTGGGTTATGAGCAGTTCTTC.

This clonotype was picked up many times. The chain joins TRBV12-3 or TRBV12-4 to TRBJ1-1; D is perhaps TRBD1 (6 bases). Trimming pared 6 bases from V and 5 bases from J, leaving 13 bases between. The CDR3 length is 13 residues. CDR3 in amino acids: CASRTDSRTEAFF. CDR3 DNA: TGTGCCAGCAGAACGGACAGTCGGACTGAAGCTTTCTTT.

The V gene is TRBV4-2, the J gene TRBJ1-1; unclear D gene. The V and J ends lost 1 base and 1 base respectively, with 10 bases between them. Germline-derived CDR1 and CDR2 are LGHNA and YNFKEQ. The CDR3 contains 15 residues. The CDR3 DNA follows: TGTGCCAGCAGCCAAGGTGGCAGGCAGAACACTGAAGCTTTCTTT. Translated, it gives CASSQGGRQNTEAFF.